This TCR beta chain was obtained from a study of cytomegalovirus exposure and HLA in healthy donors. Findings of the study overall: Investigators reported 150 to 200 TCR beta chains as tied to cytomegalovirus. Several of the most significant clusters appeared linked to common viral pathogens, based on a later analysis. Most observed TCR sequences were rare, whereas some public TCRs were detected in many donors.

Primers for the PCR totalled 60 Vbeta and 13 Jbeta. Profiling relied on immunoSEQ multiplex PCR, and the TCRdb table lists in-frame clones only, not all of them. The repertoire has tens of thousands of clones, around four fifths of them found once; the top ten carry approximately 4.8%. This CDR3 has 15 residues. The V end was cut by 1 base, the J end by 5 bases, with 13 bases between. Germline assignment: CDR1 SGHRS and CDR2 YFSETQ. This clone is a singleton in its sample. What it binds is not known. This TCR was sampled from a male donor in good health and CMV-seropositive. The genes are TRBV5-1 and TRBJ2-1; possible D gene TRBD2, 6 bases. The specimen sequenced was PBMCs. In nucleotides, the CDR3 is TGCGCCAGCAGCTTGTCCAAGCGGGCCGACAATGAGCAGTTCTTC. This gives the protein CASSLSKRADNEQFF.